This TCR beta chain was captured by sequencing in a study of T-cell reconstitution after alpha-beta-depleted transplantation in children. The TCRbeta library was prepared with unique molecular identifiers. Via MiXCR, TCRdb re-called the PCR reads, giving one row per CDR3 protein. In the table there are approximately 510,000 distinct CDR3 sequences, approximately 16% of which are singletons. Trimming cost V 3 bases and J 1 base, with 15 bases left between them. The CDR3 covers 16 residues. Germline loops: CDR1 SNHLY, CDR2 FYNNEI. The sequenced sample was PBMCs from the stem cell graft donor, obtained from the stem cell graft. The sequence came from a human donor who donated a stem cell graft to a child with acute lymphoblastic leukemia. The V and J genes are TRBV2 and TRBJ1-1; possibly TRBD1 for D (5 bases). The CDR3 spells CASSDGDFSKNTEAFF. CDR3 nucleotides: TGTGCCAGCAGTGATGGGGACTTTTCTAAGAACACTGAAGCTTTCTTT.